A single T cell receptor beta chain is shown here with its context. Its antigen is unknown. This record comes from a study of T cell responses to AZD1222 COVID-19 vaccine. Study-wide results and caveats: Reportedly, nearly half of unique spike TCRs recognized epitopes outside B.1.351/B.1.1.7 mutations.

Sequenced by immunoSEQ multiplex PCR; TCRdb stores in-frame clones only, minus some. Of more than 85,000 clones in the sample, 88% were seen once. The sequence came from an adult in good health. Sequenced material: peripheral blood, taken on day 0 of AZD1222 vaccination.

CDR3 in amino acids: CASSQKVGRTGELFF. The DNA of the CDR3 is TGCGCCAGCAGCCAAAAGGTCGGGCGCACCGGGGAGCTGTTTTTT. The chain joins TRBV4-1 to TRBJ2-2; D uncertain. Looked up from germline, CDR1 is MGHRA and CDR2 is YSYEKL. Trimming cost V 2 bases and J 4 bases, with 11 bases left between them. CDR3 length equals 15 residues.